The T cell receptor beta chain described here comes from a study of long-term antiretroviral therapy in people with HIV. The assay used was immunoSEQ (version v3.0), run at survey level. Repertoires were generated with immunoSEQ multiplex PCR, while TCRdb's copy carries only in-frame clones and drops some. The sample lists roughly 35,000 clones; 94% were seen once. Concerning this clone itself: The antigen is unknown.

Study-level points and caveats: Diversity increased after ART yet remained lower than in transplant donor controls.

The CDR3 spans 20 residues. The V segment lost 2 bases and the J segment 6 bases; nucleotides outside the gene matches: 24. Held in samples before DNA extraction were about 0.85-11 million cryopreserved PBMC. The receptor was derived from a woman aged 45-65 years with HIV. This specimen consisted of unsorted PBMCs, obtained approximately 5 years after starting antiretroviral therapy. V and J are TRBV23-1 and TRBJ2-7; 8 bases are a match to TRBD2. TRBV23-1 is filed as an ORF, its function uncertain. The CDR3 bases are TGCGCCAGCAGTCAAGGTAGGTCGTTGGTTTGGGGACTAGGGCGCGGCGAGCAGTACTTC. Translation: CASSQGRSLVWGLGRGEQYF.